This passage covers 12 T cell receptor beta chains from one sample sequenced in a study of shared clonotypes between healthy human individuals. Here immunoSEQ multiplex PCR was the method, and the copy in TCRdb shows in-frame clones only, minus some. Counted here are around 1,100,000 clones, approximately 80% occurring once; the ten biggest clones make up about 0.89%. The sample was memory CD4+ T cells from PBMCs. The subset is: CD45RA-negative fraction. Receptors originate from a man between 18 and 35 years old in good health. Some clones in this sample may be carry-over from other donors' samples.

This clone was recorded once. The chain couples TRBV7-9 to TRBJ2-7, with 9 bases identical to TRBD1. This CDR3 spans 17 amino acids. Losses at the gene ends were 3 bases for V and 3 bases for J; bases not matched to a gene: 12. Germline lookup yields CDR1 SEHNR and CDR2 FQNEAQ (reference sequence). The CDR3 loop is CASSFALTGTGSYEQYF. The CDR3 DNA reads TGTGCCAGCAGCTTCGCGTTGACCGGGACAGGGAGCTACGAGCAGTACTTC.

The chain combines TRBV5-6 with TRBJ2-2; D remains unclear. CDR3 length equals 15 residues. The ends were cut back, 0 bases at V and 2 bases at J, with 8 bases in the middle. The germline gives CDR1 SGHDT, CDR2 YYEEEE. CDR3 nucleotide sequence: TGTGCCAGCAGCTTGGGGGTAGCAAACACCGGGGAGCTGTTTTTT. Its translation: CASSLGVANTGELFF.

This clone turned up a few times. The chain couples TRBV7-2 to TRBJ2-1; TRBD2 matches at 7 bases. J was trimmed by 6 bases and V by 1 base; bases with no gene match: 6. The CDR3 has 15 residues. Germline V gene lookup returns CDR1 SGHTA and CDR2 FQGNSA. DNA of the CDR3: TGTGCCAGCAGCTTAGTAAGGACTAGGGGCAATGAGCAGTTCTTC. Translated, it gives CASSLVRTRGNEQFF.

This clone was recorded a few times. CDR3 coding DNA: TGTGCCAGCAGCTTTAAAGGGGACTTAAGCTCCTACGAGCAGTACTTC. It translates to CASSFKGDLSSYEQYF. The chain joins TRBV7-2 to TRBJ2-7, with D possibly matching TRBD2 (6 bases). This CDR3 spans 16 amino acids. Trimming shortened V by 3 bases and J by 0 bases, and 15 bases separated the two germline ends. Germline V gene lookup returns CDR1 SGHTA and CDR2 FQGNSA.

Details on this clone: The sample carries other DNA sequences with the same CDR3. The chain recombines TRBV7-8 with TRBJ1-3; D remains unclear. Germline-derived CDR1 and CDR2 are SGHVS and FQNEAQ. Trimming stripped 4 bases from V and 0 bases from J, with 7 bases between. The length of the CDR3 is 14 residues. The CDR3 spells CASSSPSSGNTIYF. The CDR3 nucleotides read TGTGCCAGCAGCTCACCCTCCTCTGGAAACACCATATATTTT.

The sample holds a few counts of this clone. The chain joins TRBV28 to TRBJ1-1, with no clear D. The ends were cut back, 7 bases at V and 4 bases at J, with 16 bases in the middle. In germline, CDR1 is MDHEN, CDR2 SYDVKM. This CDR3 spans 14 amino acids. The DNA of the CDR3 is TGTGCCAGCAACTCAGGTGGTCGGTTCACTGAAGCTTTCTTT. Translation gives CASNSGGRFTEAFF.

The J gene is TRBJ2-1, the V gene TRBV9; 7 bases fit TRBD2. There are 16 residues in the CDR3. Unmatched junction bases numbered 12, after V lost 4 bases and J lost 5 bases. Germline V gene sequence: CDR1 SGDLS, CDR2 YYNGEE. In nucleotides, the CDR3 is TGTGCCAGCAGCCGATCGGGTAGCGGGCTTAACAATGAGCAGTTCTTC. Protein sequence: CASSRSGSGLNNEQFF. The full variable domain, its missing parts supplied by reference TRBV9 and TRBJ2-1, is DSGVTQTPKHLITATGQRVTLRCSPRSGDLSVYWYQQSLDQGLQFLIQYYNGEERAKGNILERFSAQQFPDLHSELNLSSLELGDSALYFCASSRSGSGLNNEQFFGPGTRLTVL.

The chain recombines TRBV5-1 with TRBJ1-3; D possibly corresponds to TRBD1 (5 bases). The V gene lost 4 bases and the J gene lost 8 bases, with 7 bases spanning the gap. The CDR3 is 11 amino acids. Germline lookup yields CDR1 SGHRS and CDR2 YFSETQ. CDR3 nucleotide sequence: TGCGCCAGCAGCCTGGGGGACACCATATATTTT. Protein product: CASSLGDTIYF.

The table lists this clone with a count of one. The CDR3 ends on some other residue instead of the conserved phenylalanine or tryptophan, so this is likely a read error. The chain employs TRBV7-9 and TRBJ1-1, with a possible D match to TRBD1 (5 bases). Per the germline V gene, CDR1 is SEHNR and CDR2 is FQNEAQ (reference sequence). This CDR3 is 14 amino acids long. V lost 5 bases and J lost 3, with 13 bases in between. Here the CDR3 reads CASSQGLRHTEAFL. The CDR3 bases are TGTGCCAGCAGCCAGGGACTACGGCACACTGAAGCTTTCCTT.

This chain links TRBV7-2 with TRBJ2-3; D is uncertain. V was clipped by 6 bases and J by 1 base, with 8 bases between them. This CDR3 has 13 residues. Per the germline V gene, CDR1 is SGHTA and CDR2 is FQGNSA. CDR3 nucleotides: TGTGCCAGCAGTTACGGTGGCACAGATACGCAGTATTTT. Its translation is CASSYGGTDTQYF.

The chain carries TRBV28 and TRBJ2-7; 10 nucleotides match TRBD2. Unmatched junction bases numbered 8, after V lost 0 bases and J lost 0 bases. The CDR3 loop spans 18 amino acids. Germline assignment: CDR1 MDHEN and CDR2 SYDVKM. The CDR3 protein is CASSLWRLAGVSSYEQYF. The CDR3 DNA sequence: TGTGCCAGCAGTTTATGGAGGCTAGCGGGAGTGAGCTCCTACGAGCAGTACTTC.

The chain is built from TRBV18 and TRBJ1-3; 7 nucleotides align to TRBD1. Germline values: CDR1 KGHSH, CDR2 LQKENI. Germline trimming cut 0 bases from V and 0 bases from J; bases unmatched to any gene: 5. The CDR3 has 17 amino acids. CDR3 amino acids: CASSPPMGQTSGNTIYF. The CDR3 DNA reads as TGTGCCAGCTCACCACCTATGGGACAGACCTCTGGAAACACCATATATTTT.